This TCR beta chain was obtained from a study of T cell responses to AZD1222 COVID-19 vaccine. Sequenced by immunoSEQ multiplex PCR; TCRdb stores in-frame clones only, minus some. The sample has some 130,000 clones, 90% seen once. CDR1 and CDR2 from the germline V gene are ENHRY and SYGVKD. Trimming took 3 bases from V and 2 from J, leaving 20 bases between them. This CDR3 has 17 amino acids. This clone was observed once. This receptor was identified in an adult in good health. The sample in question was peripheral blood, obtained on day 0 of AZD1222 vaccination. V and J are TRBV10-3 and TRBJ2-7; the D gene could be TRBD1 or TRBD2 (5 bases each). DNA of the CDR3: TGTGCCATCAGTGATGGTGAGGTGGGGGAGCCGACCTACGAGCAGTACTTC. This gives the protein CAISDGEVGEPTYEQYF.